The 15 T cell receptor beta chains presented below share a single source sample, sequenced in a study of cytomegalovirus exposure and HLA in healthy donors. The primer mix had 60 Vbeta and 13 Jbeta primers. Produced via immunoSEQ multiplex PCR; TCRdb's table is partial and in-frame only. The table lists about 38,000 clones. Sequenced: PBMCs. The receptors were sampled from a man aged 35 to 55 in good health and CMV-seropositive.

The CDR3 protein is CASSRRGGGDNYEQYF. The CDR3 region has the DNA TGCGCCAGCAGCCGAAGGGGAGGGGGAGACAACTACGAGCAGTACTTC. J is TRBJ2-7 and V is TRBV4-1, with D perhaps matching TRBD2 (7 bases). V lost 4 bases and J lost 3, with 19 bases in between. Germline CDR1 MGHRA, CDR2 YSYEKL. CDR3 length equals 16 residues.

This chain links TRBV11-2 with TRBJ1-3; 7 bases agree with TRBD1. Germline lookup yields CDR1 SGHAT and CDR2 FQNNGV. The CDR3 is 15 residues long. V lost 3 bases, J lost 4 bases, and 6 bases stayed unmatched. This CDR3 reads CASSFQTGPGNTIYF. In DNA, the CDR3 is TGTGCCAGCAGCTTCCAGACAGGGCCCGGAAACACCATATATTTT.

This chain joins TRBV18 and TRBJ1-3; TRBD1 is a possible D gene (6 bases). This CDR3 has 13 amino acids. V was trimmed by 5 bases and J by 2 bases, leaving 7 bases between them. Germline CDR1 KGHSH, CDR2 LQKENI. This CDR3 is CASSDRPGNTIYF. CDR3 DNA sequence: TGTGCCAGCTCAGACAGGCCTGGAAACACCATATATTTT.

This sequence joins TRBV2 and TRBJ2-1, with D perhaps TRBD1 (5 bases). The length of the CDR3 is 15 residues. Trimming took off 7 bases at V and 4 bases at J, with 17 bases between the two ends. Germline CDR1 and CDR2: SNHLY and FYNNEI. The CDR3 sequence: CASKVGSGLYNEQFF. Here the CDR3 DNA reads TGTGCCAGCAAAGTCGGGTCAGGGCTTTACAATGAGCAGTTCTTC.

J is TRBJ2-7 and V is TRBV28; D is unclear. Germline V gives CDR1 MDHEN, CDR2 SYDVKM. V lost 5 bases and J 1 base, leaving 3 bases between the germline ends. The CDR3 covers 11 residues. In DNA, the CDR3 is TGTGCCAGCAGTACATCCTACGAGCAGTACTTC. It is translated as CASSTSYEQYF. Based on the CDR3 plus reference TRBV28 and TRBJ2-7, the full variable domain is DVKVTQSSRYLVKRTGEKVFLECVQDMDHENMFWYRQDPGLGLRLIYFSYDVKMKEKGDIPEGYSVSREKKERFSLILESASTNQTSMYLCASSTSYEQYFGPGTRLTVT.

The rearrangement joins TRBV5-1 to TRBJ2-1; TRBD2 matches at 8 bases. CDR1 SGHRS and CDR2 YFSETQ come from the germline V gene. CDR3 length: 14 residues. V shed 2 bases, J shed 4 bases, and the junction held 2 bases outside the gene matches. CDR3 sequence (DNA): TGCGCCAGCAGCTTACGGGAGGGGTACAATGAGCAGTTCTTC. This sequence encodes CASSLREGYNEQFF. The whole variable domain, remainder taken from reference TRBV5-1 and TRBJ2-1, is KAGVTQTPRYLIKTRGQQVTLSCSPISGHRSVSWYQQTPGQGLQFLFEYFSETQRNKGNFPGRFSGRQFSNSRSEMNVSTLELGDSALYLCASSLREGYNEQFFGPGTRLTVL.

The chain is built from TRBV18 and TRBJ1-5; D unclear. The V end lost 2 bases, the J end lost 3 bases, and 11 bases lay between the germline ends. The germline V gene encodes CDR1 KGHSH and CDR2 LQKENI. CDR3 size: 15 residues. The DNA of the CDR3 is TGTGCCAGCTCACCATGGGCGACAATCAATCAGCCCCAGCATTTT. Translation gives CASSPWATINQPQHF. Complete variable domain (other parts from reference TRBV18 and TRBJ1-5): NAGVMQNPRHLVRRRGQEARLRCSPMKGHSHVYWYRQLPEEGLKFMVYLQKENIIDESGMPKERFSAEFPKEGPSILRIQQVVRGDSAAYFCASSPWATINQPQHFGDGTRLSIL.

For the CDR3, the DNA is TGCGCCAGCAGCCAAGACCCTAGCGGGACCGCCTACGAGCAGTACTTC. The encoded protein is CASSQDPSGTAYEQYF. The chain combines TRBV4-1 with TRBJ2-7; 9 bases agree with TRBD2. Germline V gene sequence: CDR1 MGHRA, CDR2 YSYEKL. The ends lost 0 bases at V and 2 bases at J; junction bases unmatched: 5. The CDR3 has 16 amino acids.

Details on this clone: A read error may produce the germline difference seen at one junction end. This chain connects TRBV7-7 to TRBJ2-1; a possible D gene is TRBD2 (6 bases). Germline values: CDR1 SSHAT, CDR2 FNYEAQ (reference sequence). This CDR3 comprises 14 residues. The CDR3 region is CASSAGSSYNEQFF. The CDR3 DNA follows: TGTGCTAGCAGCGCGGGGAGCTCCTACAATGAGCAGTTCTTC.

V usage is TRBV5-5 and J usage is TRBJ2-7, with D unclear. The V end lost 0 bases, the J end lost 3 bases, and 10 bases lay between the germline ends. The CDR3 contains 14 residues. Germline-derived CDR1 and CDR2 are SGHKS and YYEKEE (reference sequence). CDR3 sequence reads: CASSLGQALYEQYF. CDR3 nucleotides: TGTGCCAGCAGCTTGGGGCAGGCGCTCTACGAGCAGTACTTC. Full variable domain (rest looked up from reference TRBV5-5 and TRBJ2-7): DAGVTQSPTHLIKTRGQQVTLRCSPISGHKSVSWYQQVLGQGPQFIFQYYEKEERGRGNFPDRFSARQFPNYSSELNVNALLLGDSALYLCASSLGQALYEQYFGPGTRLTVT.

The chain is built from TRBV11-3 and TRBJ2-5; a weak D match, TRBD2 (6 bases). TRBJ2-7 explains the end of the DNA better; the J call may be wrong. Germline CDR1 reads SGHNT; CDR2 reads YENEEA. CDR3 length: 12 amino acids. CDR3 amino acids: CASRRDSYEQYF. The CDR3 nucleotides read TGTGCCAGCAGGCGGGACTCCTACGAGCAGTACTTC.

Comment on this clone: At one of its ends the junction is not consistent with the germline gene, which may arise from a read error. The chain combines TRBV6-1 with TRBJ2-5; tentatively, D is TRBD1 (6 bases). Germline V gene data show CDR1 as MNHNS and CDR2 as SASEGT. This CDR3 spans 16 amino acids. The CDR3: CASSEASTGSVGTQYF. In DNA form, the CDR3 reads TGTGCCAGCAGCGAAGCTAGCACAGGGAGTGTTGGGACCCAGTACTTC.

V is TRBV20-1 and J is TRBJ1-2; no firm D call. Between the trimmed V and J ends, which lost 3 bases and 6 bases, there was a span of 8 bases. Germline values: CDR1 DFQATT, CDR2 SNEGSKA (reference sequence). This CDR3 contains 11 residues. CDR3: CSASPVDGYTF. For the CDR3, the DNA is TGCAGTGCTAGTCCGGTGGATGGCTACACCTTC.

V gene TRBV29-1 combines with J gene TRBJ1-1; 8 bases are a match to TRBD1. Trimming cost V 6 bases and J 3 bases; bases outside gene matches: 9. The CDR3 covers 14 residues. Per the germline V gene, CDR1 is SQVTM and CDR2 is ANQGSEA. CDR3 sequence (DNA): TGCAGCGTCAGGAGACAGGGGCGGGACACTGAAGCTTTCTTT. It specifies CSVRRQGRDTEAFF.

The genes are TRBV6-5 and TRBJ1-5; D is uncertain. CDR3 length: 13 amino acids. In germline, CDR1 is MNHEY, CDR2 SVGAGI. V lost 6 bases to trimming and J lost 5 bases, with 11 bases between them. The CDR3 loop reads CASSRLRDQPQHF. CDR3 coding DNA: TGTGCCAGCAGCCGCCTTCGGGATCAGCCCCAGCATTTT.